A single T cell receptor beta chain is shown here with its context. Its antigen is as yet unknown. Between the trimmed V and J ends, which lost 5 bases and 3 bases, there was a span of 15 bases. Germline V CDR1 and CDR2: SNHLY, FYNNEI. The CDR3 covers 15 residues. This entry belongs to a study of T cells in localized non-small cell lung cancer. Study outcomes and limitations: Sequencing was limited to one tumor region, leaving the possibility of heterogeneity open. A median of around 60 of the top 100 tumor clones appeared in adjacent lung, which was paired and uninvolved.

Assay: immunoSEQ multiplex PCR; the TCRdb copy retains only in-frame clones and omits some. This sample has about 59,000 clones, with about nine tenths found just once. Here the sequenced sample was peripheral blood, taken before any cancer treatment. The V call is TRBV2, the J call TRBJ2-3, with a weak D call TRBD2 (6 bases). The sequence came from a woman aged 35 to 70 with stage I lung adenocarcinoma. CDR3 residues: CASSLWRAFTDTQYF. Here the CDR3 DNA reads TGTGCCAGCAGTCTATGGAGGGCATTTACAGATACGCAGTATTTT. Using reference TRBV2 and TRBJ2-3 for the parts outside the CDR3, the full variable domain is EPEVTQTPSHQVTQMGQEVILRCVPISNHLYFYWYRQILGQKVEFLVSFYNNEISEKSEIFDDQFSVERPDGSNFTLKIRSTKLEDSAMYFCASSLWRAFTDTQYFGPGTRLTVL.